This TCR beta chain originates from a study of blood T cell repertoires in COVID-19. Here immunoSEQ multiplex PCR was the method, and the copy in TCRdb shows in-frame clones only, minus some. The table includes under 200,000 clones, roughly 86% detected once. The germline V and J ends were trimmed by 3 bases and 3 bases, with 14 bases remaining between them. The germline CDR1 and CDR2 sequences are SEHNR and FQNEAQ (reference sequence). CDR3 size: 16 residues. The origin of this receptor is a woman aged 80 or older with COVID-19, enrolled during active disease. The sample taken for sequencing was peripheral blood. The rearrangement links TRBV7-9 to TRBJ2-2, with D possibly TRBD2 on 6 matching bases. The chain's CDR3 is CASSFFGWGDTGELFF. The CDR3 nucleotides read TGTGCCAGCAGCTTCTTTGGATGGGGGGACACCGGGGAGCTGTTTTTT.